Below, one TCR beta chain is given with its context. Other DNA sequences from this sample encode an identical CDR3 as well. These data come from a study of blood T cell repertoires in COVID-19. At the level of the study: The origin of the acute and convalescent COVID-19 samples was the United States, Italy and Spain. T cells, B-cell-depleted T cells, or PBMCs supplied cDNA or gDNA.

The authors' processing: The authors estimated nucleated cell counts from reference gene primer amplification. Sequenced by immunoSEQ multiplex PCR; TCRdb stores in-frame clones only, minus some. For V, J and clone size, that table is used; D and trimming come from the DNA. Of approximately 300,000 clones listed, more than 75% are singletons. Trimming pared 4 bases from V and 1 base from J, leaving 5 bases between. This CDR3 has 13 residues. CDR1 MNHEY and CDR2 SVGAGI come from the germline V gene. The clonotype was recovered from a man aged 55-75 years who had recovered from COVID-19. Sequencing input: PBMCs or T cells enriched from blood (not recorded which). This chain links TRBV6-5 with TRBJ1-5, with D uncertain. This CDR3 is CASSSVSNQPQHF. In DNA, the CDR3 is TGTGCCAGCAGTTCAGTCAGCAATCAGCCCCAGCATTTT.